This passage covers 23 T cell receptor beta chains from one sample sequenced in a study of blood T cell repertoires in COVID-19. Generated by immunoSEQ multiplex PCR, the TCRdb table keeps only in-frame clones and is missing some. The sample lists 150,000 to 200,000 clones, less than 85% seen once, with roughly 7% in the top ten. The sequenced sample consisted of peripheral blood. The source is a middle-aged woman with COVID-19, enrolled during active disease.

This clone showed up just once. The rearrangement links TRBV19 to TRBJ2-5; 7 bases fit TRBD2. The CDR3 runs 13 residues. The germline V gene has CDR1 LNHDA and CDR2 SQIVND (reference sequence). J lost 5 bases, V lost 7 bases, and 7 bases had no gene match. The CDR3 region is CASKAGAGETQYF. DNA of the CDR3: TGTGCCAGTAAGGCGGGAGCCGGCGAGACCCAGTACTTC.

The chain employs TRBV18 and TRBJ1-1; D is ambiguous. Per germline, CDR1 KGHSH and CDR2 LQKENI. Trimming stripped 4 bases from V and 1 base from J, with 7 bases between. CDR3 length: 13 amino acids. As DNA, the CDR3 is TGTGCCAGCTCACGGTCTAGGAACACTGAAGCTTTCTTT. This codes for CASSRSRNTEAFF.

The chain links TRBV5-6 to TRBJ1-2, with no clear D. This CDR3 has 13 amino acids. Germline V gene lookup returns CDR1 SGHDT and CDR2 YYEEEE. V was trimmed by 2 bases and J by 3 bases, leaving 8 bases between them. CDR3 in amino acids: CASSFQSDYGYTF. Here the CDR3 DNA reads TGTGCCAGCAGCTTTCAGAGCGACTATGGCTACACCTTC. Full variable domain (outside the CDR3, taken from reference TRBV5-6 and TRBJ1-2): DAGVTQSPTHLIKTRGQQVTLRCSPKSGHDTVSWYQQALGQGPQFIFQYYEEEERQRGNFPDRFSGHQFPNYSSELNVNALLLGDSALYLCASSFQSDYGYTFGSGTRLTVV.

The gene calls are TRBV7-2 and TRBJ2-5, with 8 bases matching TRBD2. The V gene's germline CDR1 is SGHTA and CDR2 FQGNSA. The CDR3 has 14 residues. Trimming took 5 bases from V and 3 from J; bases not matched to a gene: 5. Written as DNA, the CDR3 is TGTGCCAGCAGCCCGGGACTAGTAAAAGAGACCCAGTACTTC. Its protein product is CASSPGLVKETQYF.

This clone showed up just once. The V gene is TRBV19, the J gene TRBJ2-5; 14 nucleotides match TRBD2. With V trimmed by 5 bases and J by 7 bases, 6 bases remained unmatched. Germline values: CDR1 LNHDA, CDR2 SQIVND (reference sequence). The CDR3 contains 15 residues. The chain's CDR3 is CASSGTSGRKGTQYF. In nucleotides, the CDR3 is TGTGCCAGTAGTGGGACTAGCGGGAGAAAGGGGACCCAGTACTTC.

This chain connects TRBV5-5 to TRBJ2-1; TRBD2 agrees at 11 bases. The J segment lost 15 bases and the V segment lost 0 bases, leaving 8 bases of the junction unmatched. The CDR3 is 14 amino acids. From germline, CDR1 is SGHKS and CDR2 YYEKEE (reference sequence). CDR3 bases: TGTGCCAGCAGCTTGGTTAGCGGGAGGGCCATGGGGTTCTTC. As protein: CASSLVSGRAMGFF. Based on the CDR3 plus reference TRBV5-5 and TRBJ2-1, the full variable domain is DAGVTQSPTHLIKTRGQQVTLRCSPISGHKSVSWYQQVLGQGPQFIFQYYEKEERGRGNFPDRFSARQFPNYSSELNVNALLLGDSALYLCASSLVSGRAMGFFGPGTRLTVL.

CDR3 bases: TGTGCCAGCAGCGGGGGAGGAGCTCTCAATGAGCAGTTCTTC. Its protein is CASSGGGALNEQFF. The J gene is TRBJ2-1, the V gene TRBV5-4; D might be TRBD2 (6 bases). The CDR3 sequence is 14 residues long. Trimming cost V 4 bases and J 6 bases, with 14 bases left between them. Germline V CDR1 and CDR2: SGHNT, YYREEE (reference sequence).

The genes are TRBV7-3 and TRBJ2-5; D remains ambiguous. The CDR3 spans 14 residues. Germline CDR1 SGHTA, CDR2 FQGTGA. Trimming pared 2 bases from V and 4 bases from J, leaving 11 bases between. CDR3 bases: TGTGCCAGCAGCTTAGAACATACATCAGAGACCCAGTACTTC. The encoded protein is CASSLEHTSETQYF.

The CDR3 DNA sequence: TGTGCCAGCAGCTTGCCAGGTCAGCAGTCAGATACGCAGTATTTT. It translates to CASSLPGQQSDTQYF. V is TRBV5-4 and J is TRBJ2-3; no reliable D call. V was cut by 1 base and J by 4 bases, with 13 bases left in between. Germline V gene data show CDR1 as SGHNT and CDR2 as YYREEE (reference sequence). The CDR3 sequence is 15 residues long.

CDR3 sequence: CAISEGTGAEAFF. In nucleotides, the CDR3 is TGTGCCATCAGTGAGGGAACAGGGGCGGAAGCTTTCTTT. The rearrangement joins TRBV10-3 to TRBJ1-1; 7 nucleotides align to TRBD1. Trimming removed 2 bases from V and 8 bases from J; junction bases left unmatched: 5. Germline V gene lookup returns CDR1 ENHRY and CDR2 SYGVKD. CDR3 length: 13 residues.

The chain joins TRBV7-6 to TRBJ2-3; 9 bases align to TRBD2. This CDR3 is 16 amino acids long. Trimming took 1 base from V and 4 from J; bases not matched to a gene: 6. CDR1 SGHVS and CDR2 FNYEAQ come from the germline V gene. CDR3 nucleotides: TGTGCCAGCAGCTTAGAAGGCGGGGGGGAGGCAGATACGCAGTATTTT. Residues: CASSLEGGGEADTQYF.

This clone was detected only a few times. The CDR3 sequence: CASSFGLAGINEQFF. The DNA of the CDR3 is TGTGCCAGCAGCTTTGGCCTAGCGGGAATCAATGAGCAGTTCTTC. The chain employs TRBV11-2 and TRBJ2-1, with 9 nucleotides matching TRBD2. The CDR3 runs to 15 residues. The trim removed 3 bases at V and 6 bases at J, leaving 6 bases unmatched. Germline loops: CDR1 SGHAT, CDR2 FQNNGV.

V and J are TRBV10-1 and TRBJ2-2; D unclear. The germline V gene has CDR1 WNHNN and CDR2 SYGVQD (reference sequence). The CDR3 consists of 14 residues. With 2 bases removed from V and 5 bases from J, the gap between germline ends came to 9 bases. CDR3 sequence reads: CASSEAVVTGELFF. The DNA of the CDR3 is TGCGCCAGCAGTGAGGCGGTGGTTACCGGGGAGCTGTTTTTT.

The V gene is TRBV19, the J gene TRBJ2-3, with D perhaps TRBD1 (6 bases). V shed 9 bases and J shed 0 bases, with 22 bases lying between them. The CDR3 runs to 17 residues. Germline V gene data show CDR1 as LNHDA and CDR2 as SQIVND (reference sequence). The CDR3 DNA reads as TGTGCCAGCAGAACCTCGCCACGGACAGCGAGCACAGATACGCAGTATTTT. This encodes CASRTSPRTASTDTQYF.

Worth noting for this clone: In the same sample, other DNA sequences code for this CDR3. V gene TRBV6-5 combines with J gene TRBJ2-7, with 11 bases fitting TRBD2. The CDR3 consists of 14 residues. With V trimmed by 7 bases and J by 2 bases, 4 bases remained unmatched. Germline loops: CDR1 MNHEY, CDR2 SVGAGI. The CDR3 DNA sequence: TGTGCCAGCAATCTAGCGGGAGGTCCCTACGAGCAGTACTTC. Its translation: CASNLAGGPYEQYF.

The DNA for the CDR3 is TGTGCCAGCAGCGCCCAGGGGAGTCAGCCCCAGCATTTT. This encodes CASSAQGSQPQHF. The chain carries TRBV9 and TRBJ1-5, with D perhaps matching TRBD1 (6 bases). Trimming stripped 3 bases from V and 6 bases from J, with 10 bases between. The CDR3 extends over 13 amino acids. Per germline, CDR1 SGDLS and CDR2 YYNGEE.

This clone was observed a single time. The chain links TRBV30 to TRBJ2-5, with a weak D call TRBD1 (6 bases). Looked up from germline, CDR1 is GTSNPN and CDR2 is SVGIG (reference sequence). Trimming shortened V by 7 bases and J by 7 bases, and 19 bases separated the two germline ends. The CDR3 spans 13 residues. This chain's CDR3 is CASQGGRSGTQYF. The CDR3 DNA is TGTGCCTCACAGGGCGGCCGCTCGGGGACCCAGTACTTC.

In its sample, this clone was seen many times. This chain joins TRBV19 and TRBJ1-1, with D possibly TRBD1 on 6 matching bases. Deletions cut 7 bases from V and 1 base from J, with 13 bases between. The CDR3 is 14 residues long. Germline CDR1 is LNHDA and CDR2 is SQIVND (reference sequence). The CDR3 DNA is TGTGCCAGTAACCCTCAGGGGTCGAACACTGAAGCTTTCTTT. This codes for CASNPQGSNTEAFF.

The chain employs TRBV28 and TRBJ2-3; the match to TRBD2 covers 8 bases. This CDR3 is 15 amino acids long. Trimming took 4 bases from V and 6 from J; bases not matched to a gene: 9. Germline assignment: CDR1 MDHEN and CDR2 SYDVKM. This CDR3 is CASSSPGGPTDTQYF. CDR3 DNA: TGTGCCAGCAGTTCCCCGGGAGGGCCAACGGATACGCAGTATTTT.

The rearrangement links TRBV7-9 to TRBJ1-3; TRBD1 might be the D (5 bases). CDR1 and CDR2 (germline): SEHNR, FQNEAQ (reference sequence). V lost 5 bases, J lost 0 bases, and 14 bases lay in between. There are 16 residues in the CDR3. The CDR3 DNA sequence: TGTGCCAGCAGCCCAATCCGGGGACTCTCTGGAAACACCATATATTTT. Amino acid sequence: CASSPIRGLSGNTIYF. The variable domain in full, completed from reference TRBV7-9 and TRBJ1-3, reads DTGVSQNPRHKITKRGQNVTFRCDPISEHNRLYWYRQTLGQGPEFLTYFQNEAQLEKSRLLSDRFSAERPKGSFSTLEIQRTEQGDSAMYLCASSPIRGLSGNTIYFGEGSWLTVV.

The CDR3 is CAYLKGFPSRQYF. DNA for the CDR3: TGTGCCTACCTAAAGGGGTTTCCGAGTCGGCAGTACTTC. The V gene is TRBV30, the J gene TRBJ2-7, with D possibly being TRBD1 (5 bases). The V end lost 7 bases, the J end lost 9 bases, and 22 bases lay between the germline ends. The CDR3 runs to 13 residues. Germline V CDR1 and CDR2: GTSNPN, SVGIG (reference sequence).

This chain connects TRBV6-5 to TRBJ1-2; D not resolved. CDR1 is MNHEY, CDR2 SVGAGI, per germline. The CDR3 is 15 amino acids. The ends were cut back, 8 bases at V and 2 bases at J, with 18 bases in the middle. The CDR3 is CASVALVPPNYGYTF. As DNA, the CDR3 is TGTGCCAGCGTGGCCCTAGTTCCCCCGAACTATGGCTACACCTTC.

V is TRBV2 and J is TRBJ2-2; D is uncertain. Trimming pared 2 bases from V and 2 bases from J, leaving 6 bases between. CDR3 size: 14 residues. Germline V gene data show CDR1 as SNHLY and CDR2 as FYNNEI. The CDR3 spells CASSELVNTGELFF. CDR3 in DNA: TGTGCCAGCAGTGAACTAGTTAACACCGGGGAGCTGTTTTTT.